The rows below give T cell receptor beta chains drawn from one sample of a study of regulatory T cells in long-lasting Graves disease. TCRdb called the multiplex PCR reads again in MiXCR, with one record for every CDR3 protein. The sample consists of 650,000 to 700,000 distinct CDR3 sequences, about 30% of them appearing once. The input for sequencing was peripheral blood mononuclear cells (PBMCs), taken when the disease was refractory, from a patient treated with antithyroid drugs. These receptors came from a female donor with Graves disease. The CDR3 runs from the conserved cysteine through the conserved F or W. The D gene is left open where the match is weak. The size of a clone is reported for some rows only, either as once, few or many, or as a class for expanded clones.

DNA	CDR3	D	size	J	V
TGTGCCTGGAGTGTACTGCCAGGGAGGAACACTGAAGCTTTCTTT	CAWSVLPGRNTEAFF	.	few	TRBJ1-1	TRBV30
TGTGCCAGCAGTGGGGACAGGAGAGCCTATGGCTACACCTTC	CASSGDRRAYGYTF	TRBD1	.	TRBJ1-2	TRBV2
TGCGCCAGCAGCCACCCACCGGGACGGAGCTATGAAAAACTGTTTTTT	CASSHPPGRSYEKLFF	.	few	TRBJ1-4	TRBV4-1
TGCAGTGCCCCTATTCGGGGTAATGAAAAACTGTTTTTT	CSAPIRGNEKLFF	.	few	TRBJ1-4	TRBV20-1
TGCAGTGCAGAGACTAGCGGGAAGGGAGATACGCAGTATTTT	CSAETSGKGDTQYF	TRBD2	.	TRBJ2-3	TRBV20-1
TGTGCCAGCAGCCCCCTTCGGCAGATTTCCTATGGCTACACCTTC	CASSPLRQISYGYTF	.	many	TRBJ1-2	TRBV11-2
TGTGCCAGTAGTATAGGCGGACTAGCAGGCGAGCAGTACTTC	CASSIGGLAGEQYF	TRBD2	few	TRBJ2-7	TRBV19
TGTGCCATCAGTGTGGAGGGTATGAACACTGAAGCTTTCTTT	CAISVEGMNTEAFF	.	few	TRBJ1-1	TRBV10-3
TGTGCCAGCAGTGAACTCCAGACGTACGAGCAGTACTTC	CASSELQTYEQYF	.	few	TRBJ2-7	TRBV25-1
TGTGCCAGCAGCCATAGGACCCTGAACACTGAAGCTTTCTTT	CASSHRTLNTEAFF	.	few	TRBJ1-1	TRBV7-8
TGCGCCAGCAGCTTGGATCAGGGGGCGAGTACTGAAGCTTTCTTT	CASSLDQGASTEAFF	TRBD1	.	TRBJ1-1	TRBV5-1
TGTGCCAGCAGCCAAGAACCGGGGGGGCGAGGTGGCTACACCTTC	CASSQEPGGRGGYTF	.	.	TRBJ1-2	TRBV3-1
TGTGCCAGCAGTAACGAGAACTATGGCTACACCTTC	CASSNENYGYTF	.	many	TRBJ1-2	TRBV2